A single sample is the source of the 24 T cell receptor beta chains below, sequenced in a study of liver allograft versus peripheral blood T cells. Study details: What was compared were the T cell receptor repertoires in transplanted livers and those in the peripheral blood of recipients.

From the reads, TCRdb called clonotypes with MiXCR, one entry per CDR3 protein. The sample consists of some 7,000 distinct CDR3 sequences, 15% to 20% of them appearing once. The receptor source for this set is a human patient who had a liver transplant. The T cells may partly be graft donor cells.

Remarks on this clonotype: A much larger clone differs by one base, so this may be a read error. The chain combines TRBV6-1 with TRBJ1-2, with a possible D match to TRBD1 (5 bases). Trimming removed 10 bases at V and 4 bases at J, with 19 bases between. From germline, CDR1 is MNHNS and CDR2 SASEGT. The CDR3 loop spans 14 amino acids. The CDR3 spells CANSLFQGSYGYTF. DNA of the CDR3: TGTGCCAACAGCCTGTTTCAGGGTTCCTATGGCTACACCTTC.

The chain couples TRBV20-1 to TRBJ2-1; no clear D. V lost 7 bases and J lost 2, with 3 bases in between. Germline CDR1 and CDR2: DFQATT and SNEGSKA (reference sequence). The CDR3 runs 10 residues. In DNA form, the CDR3 reads TGCAGTGGGGCCTACAATGAGCAGTTCTTC. Translation: CSGAYNEQFF.

The J gene is TRBJ2-7, the V gene TRBV5-1, with 9 nucleotides matching TRBD1. The germline V gene encodes CDR1 SGHRS and CDR2 YFSETQ. V dropped 0 bases and J dropped 2; count of bases not matched to a gene: 6. The CDR3 is made up of 16 amino acids. The CDR3 protein is CASSLGWDRVTYEQYF. The CDR3 DNA follows: TGCGCCAGCAGCTTGGGATGGGACAGGGTAACCTACGAGCAGTACTTC.

The sample holds a few counts of this clonotype. V gene TRBV5-4 combines with J gene TRBJ2-5; possibly TRBD1 for D (5 bases). The V end lost 5 bases, the J end lost 1 base, and 9 bases lay between the germline ends. Looked up from germline, CDR1 is SGHNT and CDR2 is YYREEE (reference sequence). CDR3 size: 13 residues. This chain's CDR3 is CASRSTVQETQYF. CDR3 bases: TGTGCCAGCAGGTCGACAGTCCAAGAGACCCAGTACTTC.

This clonotype has just a few counts. The J gene is TRBJ2-2, the V gene TRBV12-3 or TRBV12-4, with TRBD2 matching over 10 bases. J was trimmed by 6 bases and V by 6 bases; bases with no gene match: 10. This CDR3 region has 16 residues. The CDR3 sequence: CASSLAGVGLAGELFF. The CDR3 DNA follows: TGTGCCAGCAGCCTAGCGGGGGTAGGCCTGGCCGGGGAGCTGTTTTTT.

This clonotype has more than one count but fewer than ten. The junction shows a germline mismatch at one end, possibly a read error. This rearrangement joins TRBV28 to TRBJ2-7; 9 bases fit TRBD1. Germline V CDR1 and CDR2: MDHEN, SYDVKM. CDR3 length: 11 amino acids. The CDR3 coding sequence is TGTGCCAGCAGCCCGGGGACAGGGTGGGACTTC. Encoded protein: CASSPGTGWDF.

This clonotype turned up a few times. V usage is TRBV20-1 and J usage is TRBJ2-1; 8 bases line up with TRBD2. This CDR3 contains 18 residues. Germline trimming cut 0 bases from V and 9 bases from J; bases unmatched to any gene: 19. Per germline, CDR1 DFQATT and CDR2 SNEGSKA (reference sequence). This chain's CDR3 is CSARDLRTGGGVVAEQFF. DNA for the CDR3: TGCAGTGCTAGAGATCTCAGAACGGGAGGGGGGGTGGTGGCTGAGCAGTTCTTC.

By its share, this clonotype is medium-sized. CDR3 protein: CASSRAVGQPQHF. CDR3 sequence (DNA): TGTGCCAGTAGTAGGGCAGTAGGGCAGCCCCAGCATTTT. This rearrangement joins TRBV19 to TRBJ1-5; D is unresolved. This CDR3 spans 13 amino acids. Germline assignment: CDR1 LNHDA and CDR2 SQIVND (reference sequence). Trimming left V 4 bases short and J 7 bases short, with 11 bases between.

This clonotype was detected a few times. The rearrangement links TRBV9 to TRBJ2-5, with D possibly being TRBD2 (6 bases). Germline V gene sequence: CDR1 SGDLS, CDR2 YYNGEE. V shed 4 bases and J shed 4 bases, with 14 bases lying between them. The CDR3 runs to 14 residues. CDR3 protein: CASSWGGTGETQYF. In DNA form, the CDR3 reads TGTGCCAGCAGCTGGGGCGGGACGGGAGAGACCCAGTACTTC.

This clonotype was counted ten times or more. This rearrangement joins TRBV28 to TRBJ1-5; TRBD1 matches 8 bases. Germline V gives CDR1 MDHEN, CDR2 SYDVKM. The CDR3 is made up of 15 amino acids. J gave up 3 bases and V 5 bases, and 6 bases lay outside the gene matches. CDR3 nucleotide sequence: TGTGCCAGCAGTCCCCCGACAGGGGCCAATCAGCCCCAGCATTTT. This sequence encodes CASSPPTGANQPQHF.

The gene calls are TRBV20-1 and TRBJ1-1; TRBD1 agrees at 9 bases. Unmatched junction bases numbered 10, after V lost 5 bases and J lost 0 bases. Germline-derived CDR1 and CDR2 are DFQATT and SNEGSKA (reference sequence). The CDR3 contains 16 residues. In DNA form, the CDR3 reads TGCAGTGCTTCCCCGGGACAGGGTGTCTTGAACACTGAAGCTTTCTTT. It yields the protein CSASPGQGVLNTEAFF.

The sample holds many counts of this clonotype. The rearrangement links TRBV11-2 to TRBJ2-1; D not certain. The V gene lost 5 bases and the J gene lost 3 bases, with 11 bases spanning the gap. There are 14 residues in the CDR3. The V gene's germline CDR1 is SGHAT and CDR2 FQNNGV. The CDR3 spells CASSLSGRYNEQFF. The CDR3, as DNA: TGTGCCAGCAGCCTAAGTGGGCGCTACAATGAGCAGTTCTTC.

Within the sample, this clonotype is medium-sized. J is TRBJ1-5 and V is TRBV6-2 or TRBV6-3; 9 positions match TRBD1. V trimming: 0 bases; J trimming: 5 bases; junction bases outside the gene matches: 14. Germline CDR1 reads MNHEY; CDR2 reads SVGEGT. There are 19 residues in the CDR3. The DNA of the CDR3 is TGTGCCAGCAGTTACTCGAGCGGGTGGACAGGGGTATGGGATCAGCCCCAGCATTTT. Translated: CASSYSSGWTGVWDQPQHF.

This clonotype is classed as medium-sized. The rearrangement uses TRBV28 and TRBJ2-7; TRBD2 agrees at 7 bases. The CDR3 runs to 15 residues. Per germline, CDR1 MDHEN and CDR2 SYDVKM. V shed 8 bases, J shed 7 bases, and the junction held 17 bases outside the gene matches. The DNA of the CDR3 is TGTGCCAGCGCCGTCCCCAGCGGGGCCCCACGGGAGCAGTACTTC. The encoded protein is CASAVPSGAPREQYF.

This clonotype is labeled medium-sized. V is TRBV19 and J is TRBJ1-6; the D is unclear. Germline V gives CDR1 LNHDA, CDR2 SQIVND (reference sequence). With 3 bases removed from V and 7 bases from J, the gap between germline ends came to 13 bases. CDR3 length equals 15 residues. DNA of the CDR3: TGTGCCAGTAGTATGGCACTGGAGGCGAATTCACCCCTCCACTTT. It is translated as CASSMALEANSPLHF.

By its share, this clonotype is medium-sized. The chain links TRBV24-1 to TRBJ2-2; D is ambiguous. This CDR3 contains 14 residues. Looked up from germline, CDR1 is KGHDR and CDR2 is SFDVKD. Between the trimmed V and J ends, which lost 4 bases and 3 bases, there was a span of 8 bases. CDR3 sequence reads: CATSDESDTGELFF. CDR3 DNA: TGTGCCACCAGTGACGAAAGCGACACCGGGGAGCTGTTTTTT.

This clonotype was picked up many times. V is TRBV10-1 and J is TRBJ2-3; 8 bases line up with TRBD2. CDR3 length equals 17 residues. J gave up 2 bases and V 3 bases, and 10 bases lay outside the gene matches. CDR1 is WNHNN, CDR2 SYGVQD, per germline (reference sequence). The CDR3 is CASSDPTGLADTDTQYF. As DNA, the CDR3 is TGCGCCAGCAGTGACCCTACAGGACTAGCCGACACAGATACGCAGTATTTT.

By proportion, this clonotype is medium-sized. The chain recombines TRBV6-6 with TRBJ1-2; a weak D match, TRBD1 (5 bases). The CDR3 totals 14 residues. Per the germline V gene, CDR1 is MNHNY and CDR2 is SVGAGI (reference sequence). V was pared by 5 bases and J by 0 bases, with 10 bases between. Here the CDR3 reads CASSPQGANYGYTF. The DNA of the CDR3 is TGTGCCAGCAGTCCCCAGGGAGCTAACTATGGCTACACCTTC.

Relative to its sample, this clonotype is medium-sized. This chain connects TRBV13 to TRBJ2-5, with D perhaps being TRBD1 or TRBD2 (5 bases each). The germline gives CDR1 PRHDT, CDR2 FYEKMQ (reference sequence). V was trimmed by 0 bases and J by 3 bases, leaving 20 bases between them. The CDR3 contains 18 residues. The DNA for the CDR3 is TGTGCCAGCAGCTTAGGCCTCCGGGGATGGGGGTATGAAGAGACCCAGTACTTC. Protein sequence: CASSLGLRGWGYEETQYF.

As concerns this clonotype: A much larger clone differs from this one at a single base, so this may be a read error. The genes are TRBV19 and TRBJ2-7, with D possibly being TRBD1 or TRBD2 (5 bases each). The CDR3 sequence is 15 residues long. V was cut by 6 bases and J by 4 bases, with 19 bases left in between. Germline CDR1 reads LNHDA; CDR2 reads SQIVND (reference sequence). The CDR3 loop is CASRMPNRGVYEQYF. CDR3 coding DNA: TGTGCCAGTAGAATGCCCAATCGAGGGGTTTACGAGCAGTACTTC.

This clonotype turned up a few times. The V call is TRBV6-5, the J call TRBJ2-5; the D call may be TRBD1 or TRBD2 (6 bases each). The germline V and J ends were trimmed by 6 bases and 5 bases, with 13 bases remaining between them. There are 13 residues in the CDR3. The germline CDR1 and CDR2 sequences are MNHEY and SVGAGI. CDR3 sequence (DNA): TGTGCCAGCAGGCCTACCGGGGGCGAGACCCAGTACTTC. Protein: CASRPTGGETQYF.

This clonotype is deemed large. The chain has TRBV6-6 and TRBJ1-6; the match to TRBD1 covers 8 bases. Losses at the gene ends were 5 bases for V and 9 bases for J; bases not matched to a gene: 6. From germline, CDR1 is MNHNY and CDR2 SVGAGI (reference sequence). The CDR3 has 14 amino acids. The DNA for the CDR3 is TGTGCCAGCAGTACCGGGACAGGCGGTTCACCCCTCCACTTT. Translating gives CASSTGTGGSPLHF.

This clonotype has more than one count but fewer than ten. This chain uses TRBV11-1 with TRBJ2-3; 12 bases fit TRBD2. This CDR3 has 16 amino acids. The junction had 6 bases not matched to a gene; V was cut back by 1 base and J by 7 bases. Per the germline V gene, CDR1 is SGHAT and CDR2 is FQDESV (reference sequence). The CDR3, as DNA: TGTGCCAGCAGCTTAGTAGGACTAGCGGGGACGAATACGCAGTATTTT. Its protein is CASSLVGLAGTNTQYF.

As concerns this clonotype: A far larger clone is only one base removed, so a read error is likely. The chain combines TRBV6-6 with TRBJ2-1; 10 bases fit TRBD2. Germline lookup yields CDR1 MNHNY and CDR2 SVGAGI (reference sequence). CDR3 size: 15 residues. The CDR3 loop reads CASGYSASGSNEQFF. CDR3 coding DNA: TGTGCCAGCGGTTACTCGGCTAGCGGGAGCAATGAGCAGTTCTTC.